The 26 T cell receptor beta chains below were found in one sample sequenced in a study of shared clonotypes between healthy human individuals. Produced via immunoSEQ multiplex PCR; TCRdb's table is partial and in-frame only. The profile covers almost 700,000 clones, with about 90% appearing a single time and roughly 22% taken by the ten largest. Naive CD8 cells comprised CD45RO-negative, CCR7-positively selected cells, excluding terminally differentiated effector memory CD45RA+ cells. The sequenced sample consisted of naive CD8+ T cells sorted from blood. Source of these receptors: a man aged 25 to 40 in good health.

CDR3 nucleotide sequence: TGTGCCAGCAGTTACGGGGCAGGGGCCGAGCAGTACTTC. It yields the protein CASSYGAGAEQYF. The chain employs TRBV6-5 and TRBJ2-7, with TRBD1 as a possible D gene (6 bases). This CDR3 contains 13 residues. CDR1 MNHEY and CDR2 SVGAGI come from the germline V gene. Trimming left V 2 bases short and J 6 bases short, with 11 bases between.

This rearrangement joins TRBV4-3 to TRBJ2-2; tentatively, D is TRBD1 (5 bases). Germline V gives CDR1 LGHNA, CDR2 YSLEER. Deletions cut 8 bases from V and 0 bases from J, with 13 bases between. The CDR3 is made up of 15 amino acids. The CDR3 nucleotides read TGCGCCAGCCGCCCTGACAGATCGAACACCGGGGAGCTGTTTTTT. Protein sequence: CASRPDRSNTGELFF.

The chain carries TRBV27 and TRBJ2-5; 9 bases map to TRBD1. The J call may be incorrect, as the DNA end agrees better with TRBJ2-7. This CDR3 is built from 13 residues. Germline V lookup: CDR1 MNHEY, CDR2 SMNVEV (reference sequence). CDR3 sequence: CASGQGQAYEQYF. DNA for the CDR3: TGTGCCAGCGGACAGGGGCAAGCCTACGAGCAGTACTTC.

CDR3 residues: CAISSPGVGETQYF. In nucleotides, the CDR3 is TGTGCCATCAGTTCCCCAGGGGTAGGGGAGACCCAGTACTTC. The chain is built from TRBV10-3 and TRBJ2-5; tentative D call: TRBD1 (6 bases). V was shortened by 5 bases and J by 5 bases, with 15 bases between the two germline ends. The CDR3 is 14 residues long. Germline V CDR1 and CDR2: ENHRY, SYGVKD.

This clone was observed a single time. The chain joins TRBV2 to TRBJ2-1; 14 nucleotides align to TRBD2. CDR1 is SNHLY, CDR2 FYNNEI, per germline. Germline trimming cut 6 bases from V and 6 bases from J; bases unmatched to any gene: 13. This CDR3 is 18 amino acids long. Here the CDR3 reads CASSPEGTSGSGCNEQFF. In nucleotides, the CDR3 is TGTGCCAGCAGCCCGGAAGGGACTAGCGGGAGCGGATGCAATGAGCAGTTCTTC.

As regards this clone: This same CDR3 is encoded by further DNA sequences in the sample. V usage is TRBV2 and J usage is TRBJ2-7; no definite D call. V lost 4 bases to trimming and J lost 0 bases, with 7 bases between them. Germline CDR1 SNHLY, CDR2 FYNNEI. The CDR3 has 13 residues. The CDR3 nucleotides read TGTGCCAGCAGTGGTGGCAGCTCCTACGAGCAGTACTTC. Its protein product is CASSGGSSYEQYF.

The V gene is TRBV14, the J gene TRBJ2-7; TRBD1 matches at 7 bases. The trim removed 1 base at V and 3 bases at J, leaving 15 bases unmatched. Germline CDR1 reads SGHDN; CDR2 reads FVKESK. The CDR3 has 18 amino acids. In nucleotides, the CDR3 is TGTGCCAGCAGCCAAGCCTTCCTTTCCGGGACAGAAGACTACGAGCAGTACTTC. Translating gives CASSQAFLSGTEDYEQYF.

This sequence joins TRBV7-6 and TRBJ2-7; 10 positions agree with TRBD1. V shed 1 base and J 5 bases; nucleotides not matched to a gene: 5. The CDR3 spans 15 residues. Germline values: CDR1 SGHVS, CDR2 FNYEAQ. CDR3 protein: CASSLGQGARHEQYF. Written as DNA, the CDR3 is TGTGCCAGCAGCTTAGGACAGGGGGCGCGTCACGAGCAGTACTTC.

The V and J genes are TRBV28 and TRBJ2-1; TRBD2 might be the D (6 bases). Trimming stripped 2 bases from V and 9 bases from J, with 17 bases between. Looked up from germline, CDR1 is MDHEN and CDR2 is SYDVKM. This CDR3 contains 15 residues. The DNA for the CDR3 is TGTGCCAGCAGTTTAGGGTTAACCTCGCGGGGTGAGCAGTTCTTC. Amino acids: CASSLGLTSRGEQFF.

This chain connects TRBV25-1 to TRBJ2-3; D remains unclear. Per germline, CDR1 MGHDK and CDR2 SYGVNS. The CDR3 consists of 11 residues. The V gene lost 4 bases and the J gene lost 3 bases, with 2 bases spanning the gap. The CDR3 bases are TGTGCCAGCAGTGTAACAGATACGCAGTATTTT. Translation: CASSVTDTQYF.

J is TRBJ2-2 and V is TRBV27, with 15 bases fitting TRBD2. J lost 6 bases, V lost 5 bases, and 4 bases had no gene match. The germline V gene has CDR1 MNHEY and CDR2 SMNVEV (reference sequence). This CDR3 is built from 16 residues. The CDR3 loop is CASSRTSGRVPGELFF. DNA for the CDR3: TGTGCCAGCAGTCGGACTAGCGGGAGGGTCCCCGGGGAGCTGTTTTTT.

The rearrangement links TRBV6-5 to TRBJ1-4; D is possibly TRBD1 (6 bases). Deletions cut 0 bases from V and 6 bases from J, with 8 bases between. The CDR3 has 14 residues. The V gene's germline CDR1 is MNHEY and CDR2 SVGAGI. CDR3 loop: CASSYSGQHEKLFF. CDR3 bases: TGTGCCAGCAGTTACTCAGGACAGCATGAAAAACTGTTTTTT.

This chain connects TRBV6-5 to TRBJ2-7, with D possibly called TRBD1 or TRBD2 (5 bases each). V was trimmed by 5 bases and J by 9 bases, leaving 17 bases between them. This CDR3 is built from 13 residues. Per germline, CDR1 MNHEY and CDR2 SVGAGI. The CDR3 nucleotides read TGTGCCAGCAGTGCCGGGACCTCCAACGGGCAGTACTTC. It translates to CASSAGTSNGQYF.

Note on this clone: The same CDR3 is also encoded by other DNA sequences in this sample. V and J are TRBV27 and TRBJ2-1, with 11 bases lining up with TRBD2. Trimming cost V 3 bases and J 4 bases; bases outside gene matches: 5. CDR3 size: 16 residues. The germline V gene encodes CDR1 MNHEY and CDR2 SMNVEV (reference sequence). The CDR3 loop is CASSFGLAGSYNEQFF. Written as DNA, the CDR3 is TGTGCCAGCAGTTTCGGACTAGCGGGCTCTTACAATGAGCAGTTCTTC.

The V and J genes are TRBV29-1 and TRBJ2-5; no clear D. This CDR3 region has 14 residues. Germline V gene data show CDR1 as SQVTM and CDR2 as ANQGSEA. With 3 bases removed from V and 0 bases from J, the gap between germline ends came to 11 bases. CDR3 protein: CSVDRQTYQETQYF. The DNA for the CDR3 is TGCAGCGTTGACCGGCAGACCTACCAAGAGACCCAGTACTTC.

The gene calls are TRBV4-1 and TRBJ2-7; unclear D gene. This CDR3 contains 13 residues. In germline, CDR1 is MGHRA, CDR2 YSYEKL. Between the trimmed V and J ends, which lost 2 bases and 2 bases, there was a span of 7 bases. The CDR3 bases are TGCGCCAGCAGCCAAACGCCAGCCTACGAGCAGTACTTC. Its protein is CASSQTPAYEQYF.

The chain uses TRBV14 and TRBJ2-2; no firm D call. Trimming took 1 base from V and 1 from J, leaving 4 bases between them. This CDR3 has 14 residues. Germline V gives CDR1 SGHDN, CDR2 FVKESK. CDR3 amino acids: CASSQVWNTGELFF. The CDR3 nucleotides read TGTGCCAGCAGCCAAGTTTGGAACACCGGGGAGCTGTTTTTT.

This clone was recorded a few times. Other DNA sequences in this specimen translate into the identical CDR3. The genes are TRBV27 and TRBJ2-7; 12 nucleotides match TRBD1. The CDR3 sequence is 13 residues long. Trimming at V came to 8 bases and at J to 4 bases, leaving 3 bases not matched to a gene. The germline V gene encodes CDR1 MNHEY and CDR2 SMNVEV (reference sequence). The CDR3, as DNA: TGTGCCAGCTCGGGACAGGGGGCTTACGAGCAGTACTTC. Translated: CASSGQGAYEQYF.

The gene calls are TRBV9 and TRBJ2-1, with 7 bases lining up with TRBD1. J lost 6 bases, V lost 0 bases, and 6 bases had no gene match. Germline-derived CDR1 and CDR2 are SGDLS and YYNGEE. The CDR3 has 15 residues. The CDR3 coding sequence is TGTGCCAGCAGCGTAGAGCCGGGACAGTTCAATGAGCAGTTCTTC. Its translation is CASSVEPGQFNEQFF.

The chain is built from TRBV2 and TRBJ2-4, with D perhaps given as TRBD1 or TRBD2 (5 bases each). The CDR3 extends over 16 amino acids. Trimming took off 8 bases at V and 1 base at J, with 18 bases between the two ends. The V gene's germline CDR1 is SNHLY and CDR2 FYNNEI. The CDR3 reads CASYSRGGVAKNIQYF. CDR3 in DNA: TGTGCCAGCTACTCACGGGGCGGTGTGGCCAAAAACATTCAGTACTTC.

V and J are TRBV5-5 and TRBJ2-1; D is undetermined. Germline V CDR1 and CDR2: SGHKS, YYEKEE (reference sequence). Trimming removed 1 base from V and 0 bases from J, with 8 bases in between. The length of the CDR3 is 15 residues. CDR3: CASSLRWSSYNEQFF. CDR3 sequence (DNA): TGTGCCAGCAGCTTGAGGTGGAGCTCCTACAATGAGCAGTTCTTC.

V usage is TRBV27 and J usage is TRBJ2-7; 7 nucleotides line up with TRBD2. The CDR3 runs 16 residues. Germline V CDR1 and CDR2: MNHEY, SMNVEV (reference sequence). V dropped 4 bases and J dropped 3; count of bases not matched to a gene: 12. CDR3 in DNA: TGTGCCAGCAGTTCCTCTGCGGGGGATCGCTTCTACGAGCAGTACTTC. Its translation: CASSSSAGDRFYEQYF.

The chain has TRBV6-5 and TRBJ1-2, with D possibly matching TRBD1 (5 bases). CDR3 size: 15 residues. Germline CDR1 reads MNHEY; CDR2 reads SVGAGI. V lost 2 bases to trimming and J lost 5 bases, with 15 bases between them. CDR3: CASSYATTAVYGYTF. The CDR3 DNA reads TGTGCCAGCAGTTACGCAACGACAGCTGTATATGGCTACACCTTC.

This chain joins TRBV7-9 and TRBJ1-4; D is ambiguous. The CDR3 has 14 amino acids. V was clipped by 5 bases and J by 6 bases, with 13 bases between them. Per germline, CDR1 SEHNR and CDR2 FQNEAQ (reference sequence). CDR3 DNA sequence: TGTGCCAGCAGCCATATAGGACCTGATGAAAAACTGTTTTTT. Its translation: CASSHIGPDEKLFF.

This chain uses TRBV11-2 with TRBJ1-2; maybe TRBD1 (6 bases). The CDR3 has 14 residues. Germline CDR1 SGHAT, CDR2 FQNNGV. Trimming pared 4 bases from V and 0 bases from J, leaving 9 bases between. The CDR3 region has the DNA TGTGCCAGCAGCTCCGGGGGCCCTAACTATGGCTACACCTTC. Its protein product is CASSSGGPNYGYTF.

This rearrangement joins TRBV7-9 to TRBJ2-1; either TRBD1 or TRBD2 may supply D (6 bases each). The ends were cut back, 5 bases at V and 0 bases at J, with 11 bases in the middle. The CDR3 runs to 15 residues. Looked up from germline, CDR1 is SEHNR and CDR2 is FQNEAQ (reference sequence). The CDR3 sequence: CASSPWGASYNEQFF. The CDR3 nucleotides are TGTGCCAGCAGCCCGTGGGGGGCCTCCTACAATGAGCAGTTCTTC.